This T cell receptor (beta chain) was profiled in a study of T cells in localized non-small cell lung cancer. Study-level points and caveats: Of the top 100 tumor clones, median about 56 were in adjacent lung, some 29 among its top 100.

This table comes from immunoSEQ multiplex PCR, and its TCRdb copy is limited to in-frame clones, with some not included. The sample has roughly 1,300 clones; approximately 26% are singletons. This clone has just a few counts. Its antigen is still unknown. The CDR3 is 14 amino acids. V was cut by 4 bases and J by 0 bases, with 9 bases left in between. Germline V lookup: CDR1 MGHRA, CDR2 YSYEKL. This receptor was obtained from a male donor aged 60 or older with stage II lung adenocarcinoma. The rearrangement uses TRBV4-1 and TRBJ1-2; D gene unclear. Sequencing was performed on normal lung tissue next to the tumor, taken before any cancer treatment. For the CDR3, the DNA is TGCGCCAGCAGCCCAGGATCCGCTAACTATGGCTACACCTTC. Protein product: CASSPGSANYGYTF.